The 20 T cell receptor beta chains in this list originate from one sample, sequenced in a study of blood T cell repertoires in COVID-19. Clones were read by immunoSEQ multiplex PCR, and TCRdb kept only the in-frame ones, dropping some. The sample carries some 250,000 clones, more than 75% recorded once. The source material was peripheral blood. The origin of the receptors is a woman aged 55-70 years with COVID-19, enrolled during active disease.

The rearrangement links TRBV5-1 to TRBJ2-7; 7 bases map to TRBD1. Unmatched junction bases numbered 5, after V lost 0 bases and J lost 2 bases. CDR1 SGHRS and CDR2 YFSETQ come from the germline V gene. The CDR3 is 15 residues long. CDR3: CASSLGGTAAYEQYF. CDR3 DNA sequence: TGCGCCAGCAGCTTGGGAGGGACAGCAGCCTACGAGCAGTACTTC.

The chain uses TRBV11-3 and TRBJ2-5; TRBD2 agrees at 9 bases. Germline CDR1 reads SGHNT; CDR2 reads YENEEA. V was pared by 5 bases and J by 3 bases, with 10 bases of the junction left unmatched. The CDR3 extends over 16 amino acids. DNA of the CDR3: TGTGCCAGCAGCCACGGACTAGCGCGAGGGGAAGAGACCCAGTACTTC. Its translation is CASSHGLARGEETQYF.

The gene calls are TRBV4-1 and TRBJ2-5; 12 bases line up with TRBD2. The germline gives CDR1 MGHRA, CDR2 YSYEKL. Unmatched junction bases numbered 8, after V lost 4 bases and J lost 5 bases. The CDR3 length is 16 residues. In DNA, the CDR3 is TGCGCCAGCAGCCTAACCGGACTAGCGGGAAGGGAGACCCAGTACTTC. Protein product: CASSLTGLAGRETQYF.

The V call is TRBV2, the J call TRBJ2-3; TRBD2 matches 8 bases. Germline V gene data show CDR1 as SNHLY and CDR2 as FYNNEI. The CDR3 runs to 15 residues. The V and J ends lost 6 bases and 0 bases, in that order; junction bases with no gene match: 5. CDR3 nucleotides: TGTGCCAGCAGGGACCCTAGCGGGAGCACAGATACGCAGTATTTT. Translating it yields CASRDPSGSTDTQYF.

This chain joins TRBV6-6 and TRBJ2-5; D gene unclear. Germline CDR1 is MNHNY and CDR2 is SVGAGI (reference sequence). Trimming cost V 1 base and J 2 bases, with 5 bases left between them. The CDR3 extends over 13 amino acids. The CDR3 here is CASSYLRQETQYF. The CDR3 region has the DNA TGTGCCAGCAGTTACTTGCGGCAAGAGACCCAGTACTTC.

The rearrangement links TRBV7-3 to TRBJ2-1, with 15 bases that match TRBD2. This CDR3 is built from 16 residues. With 4 bases clipped from V and 8 bases from J, the junction kept 6 bases outside the gene matches. The germline CDR1 and CDR2 sequences are SGHTA and FQGTGA. CDR3 DNA: TGTGCCAGCAGCTGGACCGGGACTAGCGGGAGGTATGAGCAGTTCTTC. Translated, it gives CASSWTGTSGRYEQFF.

In this sample, this clone turned up once. This same CDR3 is encoded by further DNA sequences in the sample. The V call is TRBV5-1, the J call TRBJ2-1, with D uncertain. Per the germline V gene, CDR1 is SGHRS and CDR2 is YFSETQ. This CDR3 region has 13 residues. Trimming stripped 0 bases from V and 5 bases from J, with 6 bases between. CDR3 sequence (DNA): TGCGCCAGCAGCTTGGGCCGCGACAATGAGCAGTTCTTC. Its protein product is CASSLGRDNEQFF. The full variable domain, completed using reference TRBV5-1 and TRBJ2-1, is KAGVTQTPRYLIKTRGQQVTLSCSPISGHRSVSWYQQTPGQGLQFLFEYFSETQRNKGNFPGRFSGRQFSNSRSEMNVSTLELGDSALYLCASSLGRDNEQFFGPGTRLTVL.

This rearrangement joins TRBV9 to TRBJ2-5; D is possibly TRBD2 (6 bases). The V gene lost 0 bases and the J gene lost 5 bases, with 8 bases spanning the gap. This CDR3 is 13 amino acids long. CDR1 and CDR2 (germline): SGDLS, YYNGEE. The CDR3 reads CASSVGGAETQYF. Here the CDR3 DNA reads TGTGCCAGCAGCGTAGGCGGGGCTGAGACCCAGTACTTC.

The rearrangement uses TRBV19 and TRBJ2-1; D is possibly TRBD2 (6 bases). There are 13 residues in the CDR3. Germline values: CDR1 LNHDA, CDR2 SQIVND (reference sequence). Deletions cut 9 bases from V and 2 bases from J, with 11 bases between. CDR3 in amino acids: CASSLATYNEQFF. The CDR3 DNA reads as TGTGCCAGCTCGCTAGCGACCTACAATGAGCAGTTCTTC.

For this clone: The same CDR3 is also encoded by other DNA sequences in this sample. This chain links TRBV7-3 with TRBJ1-1; D ambiguous. The germline V gene has CDR1 SGHTA and CDR2 FQGTGA. This CDR3 comprises 14 residues. Trimming left V 5 bases short and J 1 base short, with 11 bases between. The DNA of the CDR3 is TGTGCCAGCAGCCCGGGCCGGGGGAACACTGAAGCTTTCTTT. It translates to CASSPGRGNTEAFF.

The genes are TRBV2 and TRBJ1-2; 9 bases match TRBD1. This CDR3 region has 15 residues. V lost 6 bases and J lost 7; bases outside the gene matches: 12. The germline CDR1 and CDR2 sequences are SNHLY and FYNNEI. CDR3 loop: CASSPTRTGAGGYTF. The CDR3 coding sequence is TGTGCCAGCAGCCCGACACGGACAGGGGCTGGTGGCTACACCTTC.

V and J are TRBV12-3 or TRBV12-4 and TRBJ2-7; 7 nucleotides agree with TRBD1. Losses at the gene ends were 2 bases for V and 5 bases for J; bases not matched to a gene: 0. The CDR3 covers 12 residues. CDR3 DNA: TGTGCCAGCAGTTTAACAGGGGACGAGCAGTACTTC. Translated: CASSLTGDEQYF.

The V gene is TRBV11-2, the J gene TRBJ1-3; D is possibly TRBD1 (5 bases). The V gene lost 0 bases and the J gene lost 8 bases, with 11 bases spanning the gap. Germline V lookup: CDR1 SGHAT, CDR2 FQNNGV. This CDR3 comprises 14 residues. In DNA form, the CDR3 reads TGTGCCAGCAGCTTAGACAGGGTCGGAGACACCATATATTTT. Its translation: CASSLDRVGDTIYF.

This chain joins TRBV6-1 and TRBJ2-3; no reliable D call. Deletions cut 2 bases from V and 0 bases from J, with 15 bases between. The germline V gene encodes CDR1 MNHNS and CDR2 SASEGT. The CDR3 spans 17 residues. CDR3 loop: CASSEYQSAASTDTQYF. The CDR3 DNA sequence: TGTGCCAGCAGTGAATACCAGTCCGCGGCTAGCACAGATACGCAGTATTTT.

The V call is TRBV6-4, the J call TRBJ2-3; 7 bases fit TRBD2. J was trimmed by 2 bases and V by 4 bases; bases with no gene match: 3. Germline CDR1 reads MRHNA; CDR2 reads SNTAGT. The CDR3 is 14 residues long. The DNA of the CDR3 is TGTGCCAGCAGTGTCCGGGGGGTCACAGATACGCAGTATTTT. It is translated as CASSVRGVTDTQYF.

There are a few counts of this clone. This chain connects TRBV19 to TRBJ1-1; D remains ambiguous. The CDR3 has 12 residues. Trimming left V 7 bases short and J 1 base short, with 7 bases between. Per the germline V gene, CDR1 is LNHDA and CDR2 is SQIVND (reference sequence). For the CDR3, the DNA is TGTGCCAGTAATTTCAGGAACACTGAAGCTTTCTTT. It codes for CASNFRNTEAFF.

This chain joins TRBV10-3 and TRBJ2-6; TRBD1 matches 8 bases. Germline V gives CDR1 ENHRY, CDR2 SYGVKD. The CDR3 spans 19 residues. With 2 bases clipped from V and 0 bases from J, the junction kept 9 bases outside the gene matches. The CDR3 sequence: CAISEPMAGGVSGANVLTF. CDR3 sequence (DNA): TGTGCCATCAGTGAGCCTATGGCAGGGGGCGTCTCTGGGGCCAACGTCCTGACTTTC.

The CDR3 region has the DNA TGCAGCGGCCGGGACAGTGGATTCACCGGGGAGCTGTTTTTT. Amino acids: CSGRDSGFTGELFF. The chain couples TRBV29-1 to TRBJ2-2, with 7 bases fitting TRBD1. Germline V gene data show CDR1 as SQVTM and CDR2 as ANQGSEA. V was pared by 7 bases and J by 4 bases, with 9 bases of the junction left unmatched. This CDR3 is built from 14 residues.

As to this clone: The sample contains more than one DNA sequence encoding this CDR3. V is TRBV7-2 and J is TRBJ1-5; D might be TRBD1 (5 bases). This CDR3 is 15 amino acids long. The V gene lost 2 bases and the J gene lost 1 base, with 9 bases spanning the gap. Germline V lookup: CDR1 SGHTA, CDR2 FQGNSA. The CDR3 loop reads CASSLRGLSNQPQHF. In DNA form, the CDR3 reads TGTGCCAGCAGCTTAAGGGGTCTAAGCAATCAGCCCCAGCATTTT.

The gene calls are TRBV5-5 and TRBJ2-6; 7 nucleotides align to TRBD2. The V and J ends lost 4 bases and 0 bases, in that order; junction bases with no gene match: 4. The CDR3 spans 16 residues. Germline V CDR1 and CDR2: SGHKS, YYEKEE (reference sequence). The CDR3 DNA reads TGTGCCAGCAGCCTGGGACTACCCTCTGGGGCCAACGTCCTGACTTTC. Translation gives CASSLGLPSGANVLTF.